The T cell receptor beta chain under discussion was sequenced for a study of T cells in localized non-small cell lung cancer. Germline CDR1 SGHRS, CDR2 YFSETQ. This CDR3 contains 13 residues. The V and J ends lost 5 bases and 3 bases, in that order; junction bases with no gene match: 2. Study-wide results and caveats: Since sequencing was restricted to only one region of the tumor, intratumor heterogeneity remains a possibility. Patients showing higher blood T cell density tended to see longer overall survival.

Measured with immunoSEQ multiplex PCR; TCRdb has only the in-frame clones, and not every one. The repertoire includes roughly 13,000 clones, over 85% of them detected once, and 2.5% to 3% sits in the top ten. Points on this clone: Its target is not known.

The sequence came from a man aged 35 to 70 with stage III lung adenocarcinoma. Source: peripheral blood mononuclear cells, taken before any cancer treatment. The rearrangement uses TRBV5-1 and TRBJ2-7; the match to TRBD2 covers 10 bases. CDR3 DNA sequence: TGCGCCAGCAGGCCTAGCGGGAGCTACGAGCAGTACTTC. This translates into CASRPSGSYEQYF.